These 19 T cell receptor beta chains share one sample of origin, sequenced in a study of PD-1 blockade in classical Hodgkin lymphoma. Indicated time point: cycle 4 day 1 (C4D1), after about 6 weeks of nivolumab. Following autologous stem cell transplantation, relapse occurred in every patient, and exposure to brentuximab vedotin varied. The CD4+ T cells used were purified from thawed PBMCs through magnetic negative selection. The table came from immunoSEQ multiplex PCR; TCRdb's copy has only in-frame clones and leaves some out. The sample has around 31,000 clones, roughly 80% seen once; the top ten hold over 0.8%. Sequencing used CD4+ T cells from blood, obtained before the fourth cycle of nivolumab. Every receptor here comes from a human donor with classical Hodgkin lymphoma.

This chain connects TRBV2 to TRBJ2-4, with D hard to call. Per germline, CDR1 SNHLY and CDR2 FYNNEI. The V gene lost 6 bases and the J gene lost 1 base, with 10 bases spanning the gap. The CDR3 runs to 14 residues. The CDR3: CASRPTWAKNIQYF. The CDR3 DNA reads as TGTGCCAGCAGGCCTACTTGGGCCAAAAACATTCAGTACTTC.

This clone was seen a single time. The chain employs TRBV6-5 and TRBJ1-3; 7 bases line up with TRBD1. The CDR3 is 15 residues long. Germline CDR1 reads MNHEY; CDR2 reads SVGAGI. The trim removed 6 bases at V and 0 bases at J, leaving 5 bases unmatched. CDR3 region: CASSRGTVSGNTIYF. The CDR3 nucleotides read TGTGCCAGCAGCAGAGGGACAGTCTCTGGAAACACCATATATTTT.

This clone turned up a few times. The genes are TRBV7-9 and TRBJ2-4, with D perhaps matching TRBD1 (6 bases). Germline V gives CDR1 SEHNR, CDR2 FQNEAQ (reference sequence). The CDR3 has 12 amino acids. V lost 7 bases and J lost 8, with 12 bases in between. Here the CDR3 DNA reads TGTGCCAGCAACACGGACAGCTACATTCAGTACTTC. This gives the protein CASNTDSYIQYF.

The CDR3 here is CASSFWGHEQYF. Written as DNA, the CDR3 is TGCGCCAGCAGCTTTTGGGGGCACGAGCAGTACTTC. V and J are TRBV5-1 and TRBJ2-7; possible D gene TRBD1, 6 bases. Trimming took off 2 bases at V and 5 bases at J, with 8 bases between the two ends. Germline CDR1 and CDR2: SGHRS and YFSETQ. This CDR3 has 12 amino acids.

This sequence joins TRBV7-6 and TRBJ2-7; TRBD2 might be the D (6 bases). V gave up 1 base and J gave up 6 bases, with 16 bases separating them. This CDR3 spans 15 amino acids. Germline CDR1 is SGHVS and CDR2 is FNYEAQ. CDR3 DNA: TGTGCCAGCAGCTTAGAGGTCAGGGACTCCCTCGAGCAGTACTTC. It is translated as CASSLEVRDSLEQYF. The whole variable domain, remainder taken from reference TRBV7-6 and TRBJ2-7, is GAGVSQSPRYKVTKRGQDVALRCDPISGHVSLYWYRQALGQGPEFLTYFNYEAQQDKSGLPNDRFSAERPEGSISTLTIQRTEQRDSAMYRCASSLEVRDSLEQYFGPGTRLTVT.

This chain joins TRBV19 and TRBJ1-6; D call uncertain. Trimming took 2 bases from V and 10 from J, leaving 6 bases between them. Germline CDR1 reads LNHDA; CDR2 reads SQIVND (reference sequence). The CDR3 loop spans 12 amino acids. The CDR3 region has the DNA TGTGCCAGTAGTATAATGGACTCACCCCTCCACTTT. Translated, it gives CASSIMDSPLHF.

CDR3 nucleotides: TGCGCCAGCAGCTTGGCCTCTTTGGGGGACACTGAAGCTTTCTTT. Translating gives CASSLASLGDTEAFF. V and J are TRBV5-1 and TRBJ1-1; weak D call: TRBD1 (5 bases). This CDR3 spans 15 amino acids. CDR1 and CDR2 from the germline V gene are SGHRS and YFSETQ. V lost 0 bases, J lost 3 bases, and 12 bases lay in between.

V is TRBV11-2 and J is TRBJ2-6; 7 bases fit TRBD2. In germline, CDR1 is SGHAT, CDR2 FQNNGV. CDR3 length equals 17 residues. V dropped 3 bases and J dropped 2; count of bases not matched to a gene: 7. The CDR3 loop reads CASSLLGGSAGANVLTF. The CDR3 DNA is TGTGCCAGCAGCTTGTTGGGGGGGAGCGCTGGGGCCAACGTCCTGACTTTC. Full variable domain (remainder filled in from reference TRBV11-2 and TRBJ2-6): EAGVAQSPRYKIIEKRQSVAFWCNPISGHATLYWYQQILGQGPKLLIQFQNNGVVDDSQLPKDRFSAERLKGVDSTLKIQPAKLEDSAVYLCASSLLGGSAGANVLTFGAGSRLTVL.

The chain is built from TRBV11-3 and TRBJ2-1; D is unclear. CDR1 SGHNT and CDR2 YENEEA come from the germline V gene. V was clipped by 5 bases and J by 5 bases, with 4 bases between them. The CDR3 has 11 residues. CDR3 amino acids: CASSANNEQFF. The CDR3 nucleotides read TGTGCCAGCAGCGCTAACAATGAGCAGTTCTTC.

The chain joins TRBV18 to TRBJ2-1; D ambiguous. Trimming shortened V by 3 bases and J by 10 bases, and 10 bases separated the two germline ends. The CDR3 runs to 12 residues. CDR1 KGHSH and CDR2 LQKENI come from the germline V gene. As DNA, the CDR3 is TGTGCCAGCTCACCTTTCGCTAACGAGCAGTTCTTC. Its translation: CASSPFANEQFF.

CDR3 DNA sequence: TGTGCCAGCAGTTTATTTACAGCTAGCACAGATACGCAGTATTTT. The encoded protein is CASSLFTASTDTQYF. The rearrangement joins TRBV27 to TRBJ2-3; no reliable D call. Germline V gene data show CDR1 as MNHEY and CDR2 as SMNVEV (reference sequence). Deletions cut 1 base from V and 0 bases from J, with 8 bases between. CDR3 length: 15 amino acids.

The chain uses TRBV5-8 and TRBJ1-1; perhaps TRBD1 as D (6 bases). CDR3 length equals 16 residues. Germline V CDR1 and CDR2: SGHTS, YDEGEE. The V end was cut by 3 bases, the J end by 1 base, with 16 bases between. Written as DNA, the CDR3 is TGTGCCAGCAGCTCCGTTCCAGGGGAGTGGAACACTGAAGCTTTCTTT. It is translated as CASSSVPGEWNTEAFF. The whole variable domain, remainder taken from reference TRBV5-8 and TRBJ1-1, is EAGVTQSPTHLIKTRGQQATLRCSPISGHTSVYWYQQALGLGLQFLLWYDEGEERNRGNFPPRFSGRQFPNYSSELNVNALELEDSALYLCASSSVPGEWNTEAFFGQGTRLTVV.

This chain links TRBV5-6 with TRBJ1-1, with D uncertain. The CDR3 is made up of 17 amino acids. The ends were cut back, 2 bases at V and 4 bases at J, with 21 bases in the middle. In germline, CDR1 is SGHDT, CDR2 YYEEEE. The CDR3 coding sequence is TGTGCCAGCAGCTTAAGCGGGCATCGGGCCCCGGGCACTGAAGCTTTCTTT. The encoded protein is CASSLSGHRAPGTEAFF.

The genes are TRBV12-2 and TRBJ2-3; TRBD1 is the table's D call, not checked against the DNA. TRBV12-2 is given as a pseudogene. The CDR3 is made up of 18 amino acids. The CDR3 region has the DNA TGTGCAAGTCGCCGACTGAGGGCTAACAGGGGAATCACAGATACGCAGTATTTT. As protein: CASRRLRANRGITDTQYF.

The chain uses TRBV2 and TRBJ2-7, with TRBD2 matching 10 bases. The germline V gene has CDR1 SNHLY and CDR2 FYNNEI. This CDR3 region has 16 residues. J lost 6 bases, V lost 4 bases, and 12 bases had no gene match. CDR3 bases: TGTGCCAGCAGTGGAAGAAGCGGGGGGGACTTGCGCGAGCAGTACTTC. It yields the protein CASSGRSGGDLREQYF.

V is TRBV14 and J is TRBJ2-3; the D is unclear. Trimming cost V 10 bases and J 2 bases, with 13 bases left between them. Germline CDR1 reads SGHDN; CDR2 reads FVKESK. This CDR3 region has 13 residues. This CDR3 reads CATARLNTDTQYF. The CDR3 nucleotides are TGTGCCACCGCGCGGCTAAACACAGATACGCAGTATTTT.

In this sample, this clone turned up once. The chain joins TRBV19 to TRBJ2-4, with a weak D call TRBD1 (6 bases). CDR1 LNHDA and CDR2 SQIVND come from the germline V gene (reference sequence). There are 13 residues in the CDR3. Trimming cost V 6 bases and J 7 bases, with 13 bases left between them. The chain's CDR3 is CASRDAGVNIQYF. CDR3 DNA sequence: TGTGCCAGTAGGGATGCAGGGGTGAACATTCAGTACTTC.

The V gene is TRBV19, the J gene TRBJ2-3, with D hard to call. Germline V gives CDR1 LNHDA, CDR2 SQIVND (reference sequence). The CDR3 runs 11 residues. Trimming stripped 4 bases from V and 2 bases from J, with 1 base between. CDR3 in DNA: TGTGCCAGTAGTAACACAGATACGCAGTATTTT. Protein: CASSNTDTQYF. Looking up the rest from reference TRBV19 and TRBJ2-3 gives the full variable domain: DGGITQSPKYLFRKEGQNVTLSCEQNLNHDAMYWYRQDPGQGLRLIYYSQIVNDFQKGDIAEGYSVSREKKESFPLTVTSAQKNPTAFYLCASSNTDTQYFGPGTRLTVL.

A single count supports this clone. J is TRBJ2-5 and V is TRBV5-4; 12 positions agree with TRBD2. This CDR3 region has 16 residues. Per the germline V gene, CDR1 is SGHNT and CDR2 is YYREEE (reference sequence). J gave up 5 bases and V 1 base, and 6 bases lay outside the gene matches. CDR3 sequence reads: CASSLLLAGGRETQYF. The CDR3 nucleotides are TGTGCCAGCAGCTTGTTACTAGCGGGGGGTCGGGAGACCCAGTACTTC.